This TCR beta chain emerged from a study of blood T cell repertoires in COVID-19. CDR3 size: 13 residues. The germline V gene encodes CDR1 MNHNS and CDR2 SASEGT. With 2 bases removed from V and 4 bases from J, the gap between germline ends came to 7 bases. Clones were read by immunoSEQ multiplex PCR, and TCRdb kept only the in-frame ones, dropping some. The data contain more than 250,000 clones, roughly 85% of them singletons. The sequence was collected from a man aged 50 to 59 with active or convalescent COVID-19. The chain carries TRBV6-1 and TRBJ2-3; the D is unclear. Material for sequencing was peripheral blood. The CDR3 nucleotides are TGTGCCAGCAGTGAAATCGGTCCAGATACGCAGTATTTT. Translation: CASSEIGPDTQYF.